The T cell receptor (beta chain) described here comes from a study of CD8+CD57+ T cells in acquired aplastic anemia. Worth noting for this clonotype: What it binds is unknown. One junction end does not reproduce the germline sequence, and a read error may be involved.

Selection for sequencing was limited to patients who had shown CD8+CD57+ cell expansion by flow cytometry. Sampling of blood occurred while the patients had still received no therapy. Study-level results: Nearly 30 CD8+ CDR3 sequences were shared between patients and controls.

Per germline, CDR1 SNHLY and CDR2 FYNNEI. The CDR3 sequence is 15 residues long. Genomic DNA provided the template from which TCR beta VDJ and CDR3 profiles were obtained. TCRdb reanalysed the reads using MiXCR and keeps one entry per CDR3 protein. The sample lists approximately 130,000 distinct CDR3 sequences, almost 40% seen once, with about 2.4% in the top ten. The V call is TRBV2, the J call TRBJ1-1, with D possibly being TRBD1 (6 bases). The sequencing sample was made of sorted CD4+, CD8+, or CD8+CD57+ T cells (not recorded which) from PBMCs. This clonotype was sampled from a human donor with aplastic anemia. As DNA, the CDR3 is TGTGCCAGCAGTCCCGAGCAGGGGCAAAACAATGAAGCTTTCTTT. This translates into CASSPEQGQNNEAFF. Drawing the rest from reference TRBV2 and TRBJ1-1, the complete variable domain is EPEVTQTPSHQVTQMGQEVILRCVPISNHLYFYWYRQILGQKVEFLVSFYNNEISEKSEIFDDQFSVERPDGSNFTLKIRSTKLEDSAMYFCASSPEQGQNNEAFFGQGTRLTVV.